The 25 T cell receptor beta chains below come from one sample, sequenced in a study of control samples from healthy donors and cancer patients. The protocol was immunoSEQ multiplex PCR, while the TCRdb copy is restricted to in-frame clones and leaves out a portion. This repertoire shows about 140,000 clones, about 89% found once; its top ten account for 7.1%. Sequencing was done on a sample of blood. The origin of the receptors is a young man in good health.

The chain joins TRBV28 to TRBJ2-1; no reliable D call. This CDR3 is built from 13 residues. Trimming took 5 bases from V and 6 from J, leaving 11 bases between them. CDR1 MDHEN and CDR2 SYDVKM come from the germline V gene. CDR3 DNA sequence: TGTGCCAGCAGTCCTCCAGATAGCAATGAGCAGTTCTTC. Its translation is CASSPPDSNEQFF.

The CDR3 sequence: CAIRDGTLYGYTF. CDR3 bases: TGTGCCATCAGAGACGGGACCCTCTATGGCTACACCTTC. V gene TRBV10-3 combines with J gene TRBJ1-2; TRBD1 might be the D (5 bases). Looked up from germline, CDR1 is ENHRY and CDR2 is SYGVKD. CDR3 size: 13 residues. V was shortened by 6 bases and J by 4 bases, with 12 bases between the two germline ends.

V usage is TRBV7-9 and J usage is TRBJ1-4; tentative D call: TRBD1 (6 bases). CDR1 is SEHNR and CDR2 is FQNEAQ in the germline V gene (reference sequence). This CDR3 comprises 14 residues. Trimming took 6 bases from V and 6 from J, leaving 14 bases between them. Written as DNA, the CDR3 is TGTGCCAGCAGTTTACAGGGAGTAGATGAAAAACTGTTTTTT. This gives the protein CASSLQGVDEKLFF.

The V and J genes are TRBV25-1 and TRBJ2-2, with 7 bases lining up with TRBD1. CDR3 size: 14 residues. The germline V gene has CDR1 MGHDK and CDR2 SYGVNS. V shed 2 bases and J 5 bases; nucleotides not matched to a gene: 2. The CDR3 loop reads CASSEGTDTGELFF. The CDR3 DNA follows: TGTGCCAGCAGTGAAGGGACAGATACCGGGGAGCTGTTTTTT.

This chain joins TRBV7-2 and TRBJ1-5; the match to TRBD1 covers 8 bases. The V segment lost 5 bases and the J segment 1 base; nucleotides outside the gene matches: 10. The germline CDR1 and CDR2 sequences are SGHTA and FQGNSA. There are 17 residues in the CDR3. The CDR3 sequence is CASSPRSGGASNQPQHF. Here the CDR3 DNA reads TGTGCCAGCAGCCCGCGGTCAGGGGGCGCAAGCAATCAGCCCCAGCATTTT.

The chain has TRBV2 and TRBJ2-7; 8 positions match TRBD2. The CDR3 runs to 13 residues. Germline CDR1 and CDR2: SNHLY and FYNNEI. V lost 6 bases to trimming and J lost 5 bases; unmatched junction nucleotides: 6. The CDR3 loop is CASRTSDFHEQYF. The CDR3 nucleotides read TGTGCCAGCAGGACTAGCGACTTCCACGAGCAGTACTTC.

This chain connects TRBV3-1 (or the pseudogene TRBV3-2) to TRBJ2-4; D is ambiguous. Per germline, CDR1 LGHDT and CDR2 YNNKEL (reference sequence). This CDR3 has 17 residues. V shed 1 base and J shed 0 bases, with 13 bases lying between them. CDR3 bases: TGTGCCAGCAGCCAAGGGCAGCTCCTTCTAGCCAAAAACATTCAGTACTTC. Residues: CASSQGQLLLAKNIQYF.

CDR3 coding DNA: TGTGCCAGCAGCGTAGACCGTAGCAATCAGCCCCAGCATTTT. Residues: CASSVDRSNQPQHF. V usage is TRBV9 and J usage is TRBJ1-5; D gene uncertain. Trimming took off 0 bases at V and 0 bases at J, with 4 bases between the two ends. CDR3 length: 14 residues. Germline V gene lookup returns CDR1 SGDLS and CDR2 YYNGEE. Using reference TRBV9 and TRBJ1-5 for the parts outside the CDR3, the full variable domain is DSGVTQTPKHLITATGQRVTLRCSPRSGDLSVYWYQQSLDQGLQFLIQYYNGEERAKGNILERFSAQQFPDLHSELNLSSLELGDSALYFCASSVDRSNQPQHFGDGTRLSIL.

The chain employs TRBV29-1 and TRBJ2-1; D remains unclear. Trimming cost V 4 bases and J 3 bases, with 7 bases left between them. The CDR3 length is 12 residues. Germline loops: CDR1 SQVTM, CDR2 ANQGSEA. CDR3 residues: CSVVASYNEQFF. The DNA for the CDR3 is TGCAGCGTTGTCGCCAGCTACAATGAGCAGTTCTTC.

This sequence joins TRBV19 and TRBJ1-2; TRBD1 matches at 10 bases. With V trimmed by 5 bases and J by 6 bases, 9 bases remained unmatched. Germline CDR1 LNHDA, CDR2 SQIVND (reference sequence). The CDR3 contains 15 residues. CDR3 coding DNA: TGTGCCAGTAGTGGCCCGGGACAGGGGTGGAATGGCTACACCTTC. This gives the protein CASSGPGQGWNGYTF.

DNA of the CDR3: TGCGCCAGCAGTCAGTCGGTAGCGGGGGGTAAAGAGACCCAGTACTTC. Translating gives CASSQSVAGGKETQYF. V and J are TRBV5-1 and TRBJ2-5; 10 bases are shared with TRBD2. The germline V gene has CDR1 SGHRS and CDR2 YFSETQ. The junction had 10 bases not matched to a gene; V was cut back by 5 bases and J by 3 bases. This CDR3 region has 16 residues.

About this clone itself: The sample has other DNA sequences that encode this CDR3 too. The chain is built from TRBV19 and TRBJ2-7; a possible D gene is TRBD1 (5 bases). This CDR3 is built from 14 residues. The germline V gene encodes CDR1 LNHDA and CDR2 SQIVND (reference sequence). Trimming removed 1 base from V and 2 bases from J, with 9 bases in between. This CDR3 reads CASSIGTGPYEQYF. The CDR3 DNA reads TGTGCCAGTAGTATAGGTACAGGACCCTACGAGCAGTACTTC. Full variable domain (remainder filled in from reference TRBV19 and TRBJ2-7): DGGITQSPKYLFRKEGQNVTLSCEQNLNHDAMYWYRQDPGQGLRLIYYSQIVNDFQKGDIAEGYSVSREKKESFPLTVTSAQKNPTAFYLCASSIGTGPYEQYFGPGTRLTVT.

The V gene is TRBV12-3 or TRBV12-4, the J gene TRBJ1-5; D is ambiguous. The CDR3 is 13 amino acids. V was trimmed by 0 bases and J by 5 bases, leaving 5 bases between them. The CDR3 here is CASSLASYQPQHF. CDR3 nucleotides: TGTGCCAGCAGTTTAGCGAGTTATCAGCCCCAGCATTTT.

The V call is TRBV7-2, the J call TRBJ1-3; no definite D call. The V gene's germline CDR1 is SGHTA and CDR2 FQGNSA. The germline V and J ends were trimmed by 5 bases and 6 bases, with 11 bases remaining between them. CDR3 length: 13 residues. CDR3 nucleotide sequence: TGTGCCAGCAGCCTGCGGGCTCTAAACACCATATATTTT. It specifies CASSLRALNTIYF.

The CDR3 here is CASSTASAVHTQYF. CDR3 nucleotide sequence: TGTGCCAGTAGTACCGCTAGCGCTGTTCATACGCAGTATTTT. The rearrangement uses TRBV19 and TRBJ2-3; D might be TRBD2 (6 bases). V gave up 4 bases and J gave up 7 bases, with 15 bases separating them. Looked up from germline, CDR1 is LNHDA and CDR2 is SQIVND (reference sequence). This CDR3 is built from 14 residues.

In this sample, this clone turned up once. The chain links TRBV9 to TRBJ2-5; D may be TRBD1 (6 bases). Trimming cost V 4 bases and J 7 bases, with 20 bases left between them. Germline V gives CDR1 SGDLS, CDR2 YYNGEE. This CDR3 contains 15 residues. CDR3 nucleotide sequence: TGTGCCAGCAGCATCACCTCGGGGACAAGCGCGACCCAGTACTTC. Translated: CASSITSGTSATQYF.

This chain uses TRBV6-2 or TRBV6-3 with TRBJ1-6; no clear D. V lost 2 bases and J 5 bases, leaving 10 bases between the germline ends. CDR1 is MNHEY and CDR2 is SVGEGT in the germline V gene. The CDR3 has 15 amino acids. CDR3: CASSYPPDHNSPLHF. CDR3 in DNA: TGTGCCAGCAGTTACCCGCCAGATCATAATTCACCCCTCCACTTT.

The V and J genes are TRBV28 and TRBJ2-2, with D possibly being TRBD1 (6 bases). The V end was cut by 3 bases, the J end by 0 bases, with 14 bases between. The germline V gene encodes CDR1 MDHEN and CDR2 SYDVKM. This CDR3 is 17 amino acids long. The chain's CDR3 is CASSFYGGPTNTGELFF. The CDR3 coding sequence is TGTGCCAGCAGTTTCTATGGGGGCCCCACGAACACCGGGGAGCTGTTTTTT.

J is TRBJ1-1 and V is TRBV4-1; 9 nucleotides line up with TRBD1. Germline CDR1 MGHRA, CDR2 YSYEKL. Germline trimming cut 0 bases from V and 10 bases from J; bases unmatched to any gene: 6. This CDR3 is 14 amino acids long. The CDR3 reads CASSQEGQGSVAFF. The CDR3 coding sequence is TGCGCCAGCAGCCAAGAAGGACAGGGGAGCGTAGCTTTCTTT.

In this sample, this clone turned up once. The genes are TRBV5-1 and TRBJ1-5; D is unclear. The length of the CDR3 is 17 residues. Trimming stripped 1 base from V and 6 bases from J, with 20 bases between. Germline CDR1 SGHRS, CDR2 YFSETQ. CDR3 sequence reads: CASSLYPGRPEGQPQHF. The CDR3, as DNA: TGCGCCAGCAGCTTGTACCCAGGACGCCCTGAGGGTCAGCCCCAGCATTTT.

The rearrangement joins TRBV12-3 or TRBV12-4 to TRBJ1-5; D gene unclear. This CDR3 is built from 12 residues. V lost 6 bases to trimming and J lost 0 bases, with 3 bases between them. In DNA form, the CDR3 reads TGTGCCAGCAGAGGTAGCAATCAGCCCCAGCATTTT. Its protein product is CASRGSNQPQHF.

This clone was observed a few times. The chain combines TRBV3-1 (or the pseudogene TRBV3-2) with TRBJ2-5, with 12 bases matching TRBD2. The CDR3 spans 17 residues. In germline, CDR1 is LGHDT, CDR2 YNNKEL (reference sequence). V lost 1 base to trimming and J lost 4 bases; unmatched junction nucleotides: 7. This CDR3 is CASSQGLAGGPAETQYF. The CDR3 DNA is TGTGCCAGCAGCCAAGGGCTAGCGGGGGGGCCTGCAGAGACCCAGTACTTC.

The chain is built from TRBV21-1 and TRBJ1-1; TRBD1 reflects the table's D call only, with no check against the DNA. TRBV21-1 is noted as a pseudogene. CDR3 length: 14 residues. Written as DNA, the CDR3 is TGTGCCTACCCGCCAGGGTGGGGGAACACTGAAGCTTTCTTT. Protein: CAYPPGWGNTEAFF.

The V gene is TRBV4-1, the J gene TRBJ2-1, with 9 bases lining up with TRBD2. This CDR3 region has 15 residues. Germline V gives CDR1 MGHRA, CDR2 YSYEKL. With 4 bases clipped from V and 4 bases from J, the junction kept 5 bases outside the gene matches. CDR3 in amino acids: CASSLSSGAYNEQFF. The CDR3 region has the DNA TGCGCCAGCAGCCTCTCTAGCGGGGCATACAATGAGCAGTTCTTC.

The chain couples TRBV7-9 to TRBJ2-3, with D unclear. V was clipped by 0 bases and J by 2 bases, with 6 bases between them. Germline CDR1 is SEHNR and CDR2 is FQNEAQ (reference sequence). This CDR3 has 14 residues. CDR3 nucleotides: TGTGCCAGCAGCTTAGCCGCCTACACAGATACGCAGTATTTT. Translating gives CASSLAAYTDTQYF.